The clone carrying this T cell receptor beta chain appeared a few times. Antigen unknown. The junction had 5 bases not matched to a gene; V was cut back by 1 base and J by 3 bases. Germline V lookup: CDR1 SGHRS, CDR2 YFSETQ. The CDR3 loop spans 15 amino acids. These data originate in a study of T-cell reconstitution after alpha-beta-depleted transplantation in children. Study outcomes and limitations: The main origin of T-cell counts and diversity one year after transplant was newly produced T cells. At day 60, the high TCRbeta diversity found in some patients originated from recipient T cells and thymic progenitors that had survived. Reportedly, roughly two months post-transplant, alpha-beta T cells arose from several hundred expanded graft clones.

The TCRbeta library was prepared with unique molecular identifiers. From the PCR reads, TCRdb called clonotypes with MiXCR, one entry per CDR3 protein. The sample records fewer than 550,000 distinct CDR3 sequences, roughly 15% being singletons. This TCR derives from a boy younger than two who had a stem cell transplant for Wiskott-Aldrich syndrome, so the T cells may come from the graft donor. V usage is TRBV5-1 and J usage is TRBJ2-7, with 9 bases fitting TRBD2. The specimen was PBMCs, mostly from graft donor cells, collected 360 days after TCRalphabeta/CD19-depleted stem cell transplant. CDR3 nucleotides: TGCGCCAGCAGCTTGACGGGCGGGAGGGTCTACGAGCAGTACTTC. Translating it yields CASSLTGGRVYEQYF.